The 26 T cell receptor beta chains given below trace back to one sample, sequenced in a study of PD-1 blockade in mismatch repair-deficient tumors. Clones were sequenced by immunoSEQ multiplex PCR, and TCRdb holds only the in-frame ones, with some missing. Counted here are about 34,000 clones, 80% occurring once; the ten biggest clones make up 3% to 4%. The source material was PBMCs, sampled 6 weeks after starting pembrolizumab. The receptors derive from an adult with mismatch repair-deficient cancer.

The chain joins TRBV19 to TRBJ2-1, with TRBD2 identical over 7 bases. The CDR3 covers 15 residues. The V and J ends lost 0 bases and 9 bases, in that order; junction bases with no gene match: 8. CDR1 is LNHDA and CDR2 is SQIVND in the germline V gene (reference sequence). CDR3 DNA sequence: TGTGCCAGTAGTATAGAGATAAGCGGGGAGGCTGAGCAGTTCTTC. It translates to CASSIEISGEAEQFF. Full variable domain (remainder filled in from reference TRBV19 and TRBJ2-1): DGGITQSPKYLFRKEGQNVTLSCEQNLNHDAMYWYRQDPGQGLRLIYYSQIVNDFQKGDIAEGYSVSREKKESFPLTVTSAQKNPTAFYLCASSIEISGEAEQFFGPGTRLTVL.

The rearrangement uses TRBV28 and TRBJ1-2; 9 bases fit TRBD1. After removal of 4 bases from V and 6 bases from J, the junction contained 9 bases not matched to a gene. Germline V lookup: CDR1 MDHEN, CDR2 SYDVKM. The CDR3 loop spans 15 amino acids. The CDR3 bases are TGTGCCAGCAGTTCCGCCGGGACAGGGAGCAATGGCTACACCTTC. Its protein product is CASSSAGTGSNGYTF.

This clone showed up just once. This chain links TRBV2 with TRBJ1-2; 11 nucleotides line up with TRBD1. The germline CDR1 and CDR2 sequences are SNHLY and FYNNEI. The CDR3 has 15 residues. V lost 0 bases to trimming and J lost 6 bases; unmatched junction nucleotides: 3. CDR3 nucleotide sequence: TGTGCCAGCAGTGAAGCGAGGACAGGGGGCCATGGCTACACCTTC. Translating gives CASSEARTGGHGYTF.

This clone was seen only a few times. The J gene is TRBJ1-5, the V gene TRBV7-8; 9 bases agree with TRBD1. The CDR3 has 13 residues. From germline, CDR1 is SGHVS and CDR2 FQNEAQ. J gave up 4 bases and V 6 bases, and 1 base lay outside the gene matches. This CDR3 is CASSGTGNQPQHF. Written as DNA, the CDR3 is TGTGCCAGCAGTGGGACAGGGAATCAGCCCCAGCATTTT.

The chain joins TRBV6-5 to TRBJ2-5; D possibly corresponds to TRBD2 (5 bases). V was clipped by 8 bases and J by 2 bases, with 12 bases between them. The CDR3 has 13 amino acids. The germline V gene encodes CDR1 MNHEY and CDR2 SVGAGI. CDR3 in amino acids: CASGLTRQETQYF. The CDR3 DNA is TGTGCCAGCGGCCTAACTAGACAAGAGACCCAGTACTTC.

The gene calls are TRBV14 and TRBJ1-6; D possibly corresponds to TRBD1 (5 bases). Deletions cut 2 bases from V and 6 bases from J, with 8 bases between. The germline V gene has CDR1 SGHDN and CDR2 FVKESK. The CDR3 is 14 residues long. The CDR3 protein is CASSQSTVNSPLHF. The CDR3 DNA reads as TGTGCCAGCAGCCAATCGACAGTTAATTCACCCCTCCACTTT.

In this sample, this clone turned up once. CDR3 loop: CASSIEPFGTEAFF. CDR3 bases: TGTGCCAGTAGTATAGAACCTTTCGGGACTGAAGCTTTCTTT. The V and J genes are TRBV19 and TRBJ1-1; D gene uncertain. V shed 0 bases and J shed 5 bases, with 10 bases lying between them. Germline CDR1 reads LNHDA; CDR2 reads SQIVND (reference sequence). The CDR3 extends over 14 amino acids.

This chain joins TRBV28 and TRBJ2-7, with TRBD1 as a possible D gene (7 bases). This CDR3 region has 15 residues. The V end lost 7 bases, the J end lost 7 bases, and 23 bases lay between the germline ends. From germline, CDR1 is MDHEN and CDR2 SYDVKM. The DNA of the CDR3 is TGTGCCAGCACCCCCAGGGGGACCGGGGGTTGGGAGCAGTACTTC. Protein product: CASTPRGTGGWEQYF.

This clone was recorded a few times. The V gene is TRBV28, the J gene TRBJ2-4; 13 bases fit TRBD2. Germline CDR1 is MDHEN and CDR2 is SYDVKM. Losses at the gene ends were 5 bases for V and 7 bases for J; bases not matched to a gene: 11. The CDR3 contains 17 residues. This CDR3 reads CASSPLTSGRAFNIQYF. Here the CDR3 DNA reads TGTGCCAGCAGTCCCCTCACTAGCGGGAGGGCCTTTAACATTCAGTACTTC.

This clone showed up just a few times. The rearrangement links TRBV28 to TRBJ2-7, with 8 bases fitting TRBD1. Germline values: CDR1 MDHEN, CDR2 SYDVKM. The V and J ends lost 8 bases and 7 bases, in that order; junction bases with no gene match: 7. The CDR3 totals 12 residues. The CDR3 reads CASGQGAREQYF. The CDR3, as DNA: TGTGCCAGCGGGCAGGGGGCGCGAGAGCAGTACTTC.

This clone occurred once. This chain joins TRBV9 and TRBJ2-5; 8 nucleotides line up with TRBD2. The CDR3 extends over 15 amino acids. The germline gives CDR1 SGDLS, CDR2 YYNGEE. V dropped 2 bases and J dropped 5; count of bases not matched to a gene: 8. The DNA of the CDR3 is TGTGCCAGCAGCGTGGGACTAGAGGGGGTGGAGACCCAGTACTTC. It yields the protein CASSVGLEGVETQYF.

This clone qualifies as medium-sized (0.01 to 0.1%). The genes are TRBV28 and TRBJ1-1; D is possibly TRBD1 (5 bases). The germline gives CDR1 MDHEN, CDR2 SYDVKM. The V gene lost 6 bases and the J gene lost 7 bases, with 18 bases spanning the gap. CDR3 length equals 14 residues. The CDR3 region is CASRPPGGGNEAFF. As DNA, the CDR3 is TGTGCCAGCAGACCCCCGGGGGGAGGTAATGAAGCTTTCTTT.

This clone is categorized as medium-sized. The CDR3 protein is CSVSPFLQGANYGYTF. The CDR3 DNA follows: TGCAGCGTTTCACCGTTCTTACAGGGGGCCAACTATGGCTACACCTTC. This chain connects TRBV29-1 to TRBJ1-2; TRBD1 aligns across 9 bases. Germline values: CDR1 SQVTM, CDR2 ANQGSEA. CDR3 length: 16 amino acids. V lost 5 bases and J lost 2; bases outside the gene matches: 12.

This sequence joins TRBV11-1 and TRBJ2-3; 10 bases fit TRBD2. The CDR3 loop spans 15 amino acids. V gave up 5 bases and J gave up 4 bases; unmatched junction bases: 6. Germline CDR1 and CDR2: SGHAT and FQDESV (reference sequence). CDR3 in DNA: TGTGCCAGCAGCCAAATAGCGGGAGGACCAGATACGCAGTATTTT. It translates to CASSQIAGGPDTQYF.

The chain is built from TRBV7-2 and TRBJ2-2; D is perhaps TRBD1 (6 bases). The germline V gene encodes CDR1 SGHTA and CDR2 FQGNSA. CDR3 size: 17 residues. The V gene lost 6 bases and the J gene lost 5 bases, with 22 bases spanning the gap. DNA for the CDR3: TGTGCCAGCAGTCGAAAAGCAGGCCCCCAGGGGACCGGGGAGCTGTTTTTT. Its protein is CASSRKAGPQGTGELFF.

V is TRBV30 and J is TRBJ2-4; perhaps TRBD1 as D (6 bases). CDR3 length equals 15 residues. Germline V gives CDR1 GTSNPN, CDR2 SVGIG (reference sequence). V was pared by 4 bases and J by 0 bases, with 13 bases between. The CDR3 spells CAWTGQILAKNIQYF. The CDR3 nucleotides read TGTGCCTGGACCGGACAGATACTAGCCAAAAACATTCAGTACTTC. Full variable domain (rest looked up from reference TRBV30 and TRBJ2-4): SQTIHQWPATLVQPVGSPLSLECTVEGTSNPNLYWYRQAAGRGLQLLFYSVGIGQISSEVPQNLSASRPQDRQFILSSKKLLLSDSGFYLCAWTGQILAKNIQYFGAGTRLSVL.

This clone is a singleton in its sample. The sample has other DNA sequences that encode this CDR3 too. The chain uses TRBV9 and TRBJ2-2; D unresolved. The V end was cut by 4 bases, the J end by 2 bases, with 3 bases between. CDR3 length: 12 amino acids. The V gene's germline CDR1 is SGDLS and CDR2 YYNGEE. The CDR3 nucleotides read TGTGCCAGCAGCCTTAACACCGGGGAGCTGTTTTTT. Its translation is CASSLNTGELFF. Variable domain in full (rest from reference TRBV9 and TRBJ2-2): DSGVTQTPKHLITATGQRVTLRCSPRSGDLSVYWYQQSLDQGLQFLIQYYNGEERAKGNILERFSAQQFPDLHSELNLSSLELGDSALYFCASSLNTGELFFGEGSRLTVL.

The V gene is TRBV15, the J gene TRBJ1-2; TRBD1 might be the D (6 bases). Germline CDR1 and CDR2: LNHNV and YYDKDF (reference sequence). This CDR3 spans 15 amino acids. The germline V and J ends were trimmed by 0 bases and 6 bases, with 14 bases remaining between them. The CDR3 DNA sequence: TGTGCCACCAGCAGAGATCTGGGGGCGGTGGATGGCTACACCTTC. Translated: CATSRDLGAVDGYTF.

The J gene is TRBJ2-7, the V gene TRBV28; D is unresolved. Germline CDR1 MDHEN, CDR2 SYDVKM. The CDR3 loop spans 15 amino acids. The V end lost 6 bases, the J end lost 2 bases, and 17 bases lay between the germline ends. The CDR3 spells CASSTPKRQTYEQYF. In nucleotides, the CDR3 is TGTGCCAGCAGCACCCCTAAGCGCCAAACCTACGAGCAGTACTTC.

The chain's CDR3 is CATFPPGTGVSYGYTF. CDR3 in DNA: TGTGCCACCTTCCCCCCCGGGACAGGGGTTAGCTATGGCTACACCTTC. This chain uses TRBV10-3 with TRBJ1-2; TRBD1 matches at 10 bases. The V segment lost 10 bases and the J segment 4 bases; nucleotides outside the gene matches: 15. The germline V gene has CDR1 ENHRY and CDR2 SYGVKD. There are 16 residues in the CDR3.

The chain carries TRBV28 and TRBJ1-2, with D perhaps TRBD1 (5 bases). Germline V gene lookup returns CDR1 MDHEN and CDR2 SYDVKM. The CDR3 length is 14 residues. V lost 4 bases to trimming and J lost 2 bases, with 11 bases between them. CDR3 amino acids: CASSSNSGNYGYTF. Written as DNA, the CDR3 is TGTGCCAGCAGTTCGAACTCAGGGAACTATGGCTACACCTTC.

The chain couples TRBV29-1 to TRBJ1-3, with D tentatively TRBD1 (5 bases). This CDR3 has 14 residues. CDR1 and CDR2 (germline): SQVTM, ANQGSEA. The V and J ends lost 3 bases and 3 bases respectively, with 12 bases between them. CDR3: CSVDPGQGGNTIYF. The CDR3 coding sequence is TGCAGCGTTGACCCGGGTCAGGGTGGAAACACCATATATTTT.

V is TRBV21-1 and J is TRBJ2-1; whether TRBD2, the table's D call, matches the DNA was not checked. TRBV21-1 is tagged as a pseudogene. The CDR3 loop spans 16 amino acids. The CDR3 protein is CASSRWGGSSYNEQFF. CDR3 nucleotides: TGTGCCAGCAGCAGGTGGGGGGGGAGCTCCTACAATGAGCAGTTCTTC.

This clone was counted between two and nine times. This CDR3 is CASSLQTYEQYF. The CDR3 nucleotides are TGTGCCAGCTCTCTACAGACGTACGAGCAGTACTTC. The chain uses TRBV18 and TRBJ2-7, with unresolved D. The CDR3 has 12 residues. Germline V gene lookup returns CDR1 KGHSH and CDR2 LQKENI. V lost 6 bases and J lost 4, with 10 bases in between.

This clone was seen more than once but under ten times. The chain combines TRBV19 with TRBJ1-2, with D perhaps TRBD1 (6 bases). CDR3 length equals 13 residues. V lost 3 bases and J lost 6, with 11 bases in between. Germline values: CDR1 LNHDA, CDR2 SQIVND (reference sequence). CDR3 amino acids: CASSMGGRNGYTF. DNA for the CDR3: TGTGCCAGTAGTATGGGGGGGCGGAATGGCTACACCTTC.

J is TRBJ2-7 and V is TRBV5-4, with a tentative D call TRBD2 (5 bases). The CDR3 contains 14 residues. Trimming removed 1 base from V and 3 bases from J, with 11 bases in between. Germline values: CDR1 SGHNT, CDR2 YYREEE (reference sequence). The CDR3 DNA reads TGTGCCAGCAGCTTGAAACTCGGAGGCTACGAGCAGTACTTC. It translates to CASSLKLGGYEQYF.